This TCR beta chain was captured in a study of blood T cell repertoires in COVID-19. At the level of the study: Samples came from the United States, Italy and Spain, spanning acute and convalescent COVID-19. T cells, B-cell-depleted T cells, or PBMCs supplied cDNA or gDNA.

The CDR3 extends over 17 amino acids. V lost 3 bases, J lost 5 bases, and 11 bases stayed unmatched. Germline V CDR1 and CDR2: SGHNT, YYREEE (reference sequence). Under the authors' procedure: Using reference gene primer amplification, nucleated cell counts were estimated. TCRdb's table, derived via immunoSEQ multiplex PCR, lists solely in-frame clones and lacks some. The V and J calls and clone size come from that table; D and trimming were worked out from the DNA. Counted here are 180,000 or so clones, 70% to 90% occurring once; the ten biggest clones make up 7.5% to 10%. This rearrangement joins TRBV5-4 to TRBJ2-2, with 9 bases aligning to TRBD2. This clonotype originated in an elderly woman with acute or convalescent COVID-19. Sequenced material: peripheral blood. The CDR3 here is CASSYSSGAPMTGELFF. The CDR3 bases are TGTGCCAGCAGCTACTCTAGCGGGGCCCCGATGACCGGGGAGCTGTTTTTT.